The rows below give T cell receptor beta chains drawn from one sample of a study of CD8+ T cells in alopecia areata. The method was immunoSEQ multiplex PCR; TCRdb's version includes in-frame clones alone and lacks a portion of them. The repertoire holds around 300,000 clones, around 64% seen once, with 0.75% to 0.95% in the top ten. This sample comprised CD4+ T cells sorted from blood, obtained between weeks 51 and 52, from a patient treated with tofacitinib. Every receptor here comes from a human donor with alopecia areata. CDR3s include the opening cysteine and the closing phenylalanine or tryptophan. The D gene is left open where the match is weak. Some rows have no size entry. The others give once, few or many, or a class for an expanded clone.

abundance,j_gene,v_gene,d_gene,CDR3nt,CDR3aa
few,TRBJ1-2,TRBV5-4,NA,TGTGCCAGCAGCGGACTGGGGGCTCGCGGCTACACCTTC,CASSGLGARGYTF
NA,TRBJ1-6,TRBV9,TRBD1,TGTGCCAGCAGCGTAGCGACAGGGTTGAATTCACCCCTCCACTTT,CASSVATGLNSPLHF
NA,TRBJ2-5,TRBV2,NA,TGTGCCAGCAGTGTCGGGGTTGAGACCCAGTACTTC,CASSVGVETQYF
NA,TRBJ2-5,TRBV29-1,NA,TGCAGCTCAGGACTCTCCCAAGAGACCCAGTACTTC,CSSGLSQETQYF
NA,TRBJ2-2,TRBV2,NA,TGTGCCAGCAGTGCCGACATGCTTGCTACCGGGGAGCTGTTTTTT,CASSADMLATGELFF
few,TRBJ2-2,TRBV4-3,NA,TGCGCCAGCAGCCAAGGGGTTCCTACCGGGGAGCTGTTTTTT,CASSQGVPTGELFF
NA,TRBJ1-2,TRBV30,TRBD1,TGTGCCTGGAGTGGGAACAGGGGGCAGAGTCGGGGCTACACCTTC,CAWSGNRGQSRGYTF
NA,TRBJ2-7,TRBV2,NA,TGTGCCAGCAATCCGGGACGGGTGAACTACGAGCAGTACTTC,CASNPGRVNYEQYF
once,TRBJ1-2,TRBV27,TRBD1,TGTGCCAGCAGTGGGACAGGGGGCCGCTATGGCTACACCTTC,CASSGTGGRYGYTF
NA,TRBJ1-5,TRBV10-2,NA,TGCGCCAGCAGTGGAGGGGTTGGACAGCCCCAGCATTTT,CASSGGVGQPQHF
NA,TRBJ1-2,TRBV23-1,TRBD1,TGCGCCAGCAGTCACATTGGGACAGGGTCCCTCATAATACGCCCTAACTATGGCTACACCTTC,CASSHIGTGSLIIRPNYGYTF
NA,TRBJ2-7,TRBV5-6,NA,TGTGCCAGCAGCTTTTGGAGTAGAAGGTCCTACGAGCAGTACTTC,CASSFWSRRSYEQYF
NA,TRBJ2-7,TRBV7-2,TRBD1,TGTGCCAGCAGCGGGCGGAGACAGGGGGACCTGTACGAGCAGTACTTC,CASSGRRQGDLYEQYF
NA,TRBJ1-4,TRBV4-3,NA,TGCGCCAGCGGAGGAGTTAAGGAAAAACTGTTTTTT,CASGGVKEKLFF
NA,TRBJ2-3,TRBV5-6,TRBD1,TGTGCCAGCAGCTTGGAAGGCAGGGGGCGTGGAGATACGCAGTATTTT,CASSLEGRGRGDTQYF
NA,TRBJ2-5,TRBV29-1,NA,TGCAGCGTGCTTACTACAGGGTTGGAAGAGACCCAGTACTTC,CSVLTTGLEETQYF
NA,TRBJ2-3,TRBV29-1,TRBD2,TGCAGCGTTGGAGTCGGGGGGACTAGCACAGATACGCAGTATTTT,CSVGVGGTSTDTQYF
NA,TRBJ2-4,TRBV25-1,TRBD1,TGTGCCAGCAGTGATGACAGGGAGCCCAAAAACATTCAGTACTTC,CASSDDREPKNIQYF
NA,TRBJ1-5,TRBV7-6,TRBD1,TGTGCCAGCAGCGCAGGGGGCCCATATAGCAATCAGCCCCAGCATTTT,CASSAGGPYSNQPQHF
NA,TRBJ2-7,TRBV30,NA,TGTGCCTGGGGGGACACACCCTACGAGCAGTACTTC,CAWGDTPYEQYF
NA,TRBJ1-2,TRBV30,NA,TGTGCCTGGAGTTTTGGGTTCGGGGAAAACTATGGCTACACCTTC,CAWSFGFGENYGYTF
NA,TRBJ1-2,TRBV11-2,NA,TGTGCCAGCAGCCCCACCCCTACTAACTATGGCTACACCTTC,CASSPTPTNYGYTF
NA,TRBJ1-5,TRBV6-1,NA,TGTGCCAGCAGTGAACGACTGGGACAACTTTATCAGCCCCAGCATTTT,CASSERLGQLYQPQHF
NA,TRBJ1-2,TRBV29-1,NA,TGCAGCGCCTACGAGGACGGACGGGGCTACACCTTC,CSAYEDGRGYTF
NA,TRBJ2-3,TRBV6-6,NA,TGTGCCAGCAGTTACTCGAGGTGGACAGATACGCAGTATTTT,CASSYSRWTDTQYF
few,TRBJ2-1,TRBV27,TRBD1,TGTGCCAGCGGGGGACAGGCGACTTCAAGTGAGCAGTTCTTC,CASGGQATSSEQFF
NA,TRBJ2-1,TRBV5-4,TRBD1,TGTGCCAGCAGCTTGGGACAGGGCCCCTACAATGAGCAGTTCTTC,CASSLGQGPYNEQFF
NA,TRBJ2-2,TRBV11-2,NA,TGTGCCAGCAGCTCATACACCGGGGAGCTGTTTTTT,CASSSYTGELFF
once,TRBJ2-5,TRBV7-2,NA,TGTGCCAGCAGCTTGCCTTTAGACAGATACCAAGAGACCCAGTACTTC,CASSLPLDRYQETQYF
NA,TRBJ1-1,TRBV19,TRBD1,TGTGCCAGTAGTGGGATGAGGGGGCGCGGGACTGAAGCTTTCTTT,CASSGMRGRGTEAFF
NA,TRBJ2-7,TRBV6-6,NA,TGTGCCAGCAGTTACCGTGCCGAGCAGTACTTC,CASSYRAEQYF
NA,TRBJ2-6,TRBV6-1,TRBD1,TGTGCCAGCAGTGCCCGGGACAGAACCTCTGGGGCCAACGTCCTGACTTTC,CASSARDRTSGANVLTF
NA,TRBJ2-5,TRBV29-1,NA,TGCAGCGTCGACCTGGACAGTCGCGAGACCCAGTACTTC,CSVDLDSRETQYF
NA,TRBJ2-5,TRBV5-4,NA,TGTGCCAGCAGCTTGGCAGGGCGGGTAGCGGAGACCCAGTACTTC,CASSLAGRVAETQYF
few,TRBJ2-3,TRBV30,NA,TGTGCCTGGAGTGTAGGTACAGGAACAGATACGCAGTATTTT,CAWSVGTGTDTQYF
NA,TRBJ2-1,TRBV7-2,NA,TGTGCCAGCAGCTTAGCAAGAGGGGGGTACAATGAGCAGTTCTTC,CASSLARGGYNEQFF
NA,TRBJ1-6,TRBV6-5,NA,TGTGCCAGCAGTTACTCTGGGAATTCACCCCTCCACTTT,CASSYSGNSPLHF
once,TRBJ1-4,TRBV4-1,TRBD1,TGCGCCAGCAGCCTCTTTTCCGGGACAGGGATTGAAAAACTGTTTTTT,CASSLFSGTGIEKLFF
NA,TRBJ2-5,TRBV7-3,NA,TGTGCCAGCAGCCAAGAAGGCCCACCCCAAGAGACCCAGTACTTC,CASSQEGPPQETQYF
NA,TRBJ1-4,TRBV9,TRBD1,TGTGCCAGCAGTGCCTCCGGGACAGGTGAAAAACTGTTTTTT,CASSASGTGEKLFF
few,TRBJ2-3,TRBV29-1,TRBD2,TGCAGCGTTGGCTGGACTAGCGGGGACCTAGATACGCAGTATTTT,CSVGWTSGDLDTQYF
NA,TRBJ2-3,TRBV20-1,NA,TGCAGTGCTAGACGCACAGATACGCAGTATTTT,CSARRTDTQYF
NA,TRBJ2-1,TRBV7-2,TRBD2,TGTGCCAGCAGCCCCAGCGGGGGAGCAGGTAGGGGGTTCTTC,CASSPSGGAGRGFF
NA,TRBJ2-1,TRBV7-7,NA,TGTGCTAGCAGCTTAGCGGCGGAGAATGAGCAGTTCTTC,CASSLAAENEQFF
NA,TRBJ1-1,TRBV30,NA,TGTGCCTGGAGTAAGATGTTGAACACTGAAGCTTTCTTT,CAWSKMLNTEAFF
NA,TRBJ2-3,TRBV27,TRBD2,TGTGCCAGCAGTCTCCGAGGACTAGCGGGGCATACGCAGTATTTT,CASSLRGLAGHTQYF